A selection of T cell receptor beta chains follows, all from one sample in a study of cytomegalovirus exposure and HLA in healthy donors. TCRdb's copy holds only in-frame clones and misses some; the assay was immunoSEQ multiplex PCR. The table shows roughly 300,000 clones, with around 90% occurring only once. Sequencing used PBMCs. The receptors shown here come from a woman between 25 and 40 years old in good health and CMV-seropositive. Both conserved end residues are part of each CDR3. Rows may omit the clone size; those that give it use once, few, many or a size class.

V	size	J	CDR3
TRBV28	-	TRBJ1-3	CASSFLGVSGNTIYF
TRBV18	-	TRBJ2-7	CASSPPRETYEQYF
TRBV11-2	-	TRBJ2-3	CASSFTTFTRGTTDTQYF
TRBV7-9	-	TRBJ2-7	CASSIGDRDEQYF
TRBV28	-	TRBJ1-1	CASNTNGAKRNTEAFF
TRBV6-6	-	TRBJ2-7	CASSYEGAEYEQYF
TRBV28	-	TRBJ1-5	CASSPALQGNQPQHF
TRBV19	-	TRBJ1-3	CASSMWSLTSGNTIYF
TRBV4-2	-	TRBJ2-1	CASSQEMNREQFF
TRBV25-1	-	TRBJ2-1	CASSDRSSGLLNEQFF
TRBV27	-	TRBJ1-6	CASRPAGPDSPLHF
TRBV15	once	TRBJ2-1	CATSRDPGGRAAFEQFF
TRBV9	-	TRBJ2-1	CASSLGTSGSYNEQFF
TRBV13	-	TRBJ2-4	CASSLTKDRALNIQYF
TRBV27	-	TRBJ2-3	CASGGLALLTDTQYF
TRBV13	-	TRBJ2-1	CASSSPGTGFAFF
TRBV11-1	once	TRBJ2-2	CASSYAGPTGELFF
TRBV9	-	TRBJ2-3	CASSVVGWVTDTQYF
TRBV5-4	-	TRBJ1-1	CASSLHGRAEAFF
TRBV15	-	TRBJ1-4	CATSRQDQNEKLFF
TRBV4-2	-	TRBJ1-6	CASSQDGPGANSPLHF
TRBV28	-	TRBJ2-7	CASSLVGDSFYEQYF
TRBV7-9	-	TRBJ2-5	CASSLGAGAKETQYF
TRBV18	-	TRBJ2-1	CASSPGTSGNNEQFF
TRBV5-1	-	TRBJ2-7	CASSFPTSGPYEQYF
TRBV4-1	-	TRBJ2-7	CASSRAGGLYEQYF
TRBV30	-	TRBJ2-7	CAWSVVYEQYF
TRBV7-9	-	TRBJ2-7	CASSSSGLAGGPVEQYF
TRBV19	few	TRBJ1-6	CASSIRGIEGSPLHF
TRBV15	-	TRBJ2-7	CATSATTGSYEQYF
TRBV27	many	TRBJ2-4	CASSLGVMLAKNIQYF
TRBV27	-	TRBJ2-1	CASSSRTGLAGINEQFF
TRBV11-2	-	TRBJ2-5	CASSLDETAYQETQYF
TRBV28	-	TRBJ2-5	CASSQRGDWQETQYF
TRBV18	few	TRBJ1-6	CASSGQADNSPLHF
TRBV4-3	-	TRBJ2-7	CASSQVGSSVAGSEQYF
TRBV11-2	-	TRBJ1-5	CASSLGDSSRPQHF
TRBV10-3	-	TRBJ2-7	CAITGGGPSYEQYF
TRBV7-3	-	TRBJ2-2	CASSPQTGGELFF
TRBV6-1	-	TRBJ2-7	CASDVNYEQYF
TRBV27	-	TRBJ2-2	CASSLVLLRDTGELFF
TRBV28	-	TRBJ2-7	CASNTRLNPPYEQYF